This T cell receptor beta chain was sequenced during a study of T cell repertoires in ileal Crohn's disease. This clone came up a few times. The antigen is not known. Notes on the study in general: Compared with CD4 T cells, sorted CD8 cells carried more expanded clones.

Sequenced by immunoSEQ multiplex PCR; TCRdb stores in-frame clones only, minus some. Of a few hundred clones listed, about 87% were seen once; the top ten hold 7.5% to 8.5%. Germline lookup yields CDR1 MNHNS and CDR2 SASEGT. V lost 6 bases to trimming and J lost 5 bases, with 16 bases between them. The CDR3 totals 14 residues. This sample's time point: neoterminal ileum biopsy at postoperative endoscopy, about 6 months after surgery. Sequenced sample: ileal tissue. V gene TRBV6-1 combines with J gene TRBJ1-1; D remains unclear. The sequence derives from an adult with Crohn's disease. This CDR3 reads CASRETGRRTEAFF. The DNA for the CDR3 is TGTGCCAGCAGAGAAACCGGAAGGAGGACTGAAGCTTTCTTT.